This entry features one TCR beta chain sequence. The target antigen is unknown. The data belong to a study of cytomegalovirus exposure and HLA in healthy donors. Findings of the study overall: Serostatus for CMV was the only available immune exposure information. Highly shared variants forming one cluster were likely a sequencing artifact. When analyzed later, a missense DCLRE1C variant was found to be linked to TCR beta V- and J-gene trimming. Among the CMV-associated chains, three were confirmed in vitro as specific for CMV antigens.

The PCR had 60 Vbeta and 13 Jbeta primers. Assay: immunoSEQ multiplex PCR; the TCRdb copy retains only in-frame clones and omits some. This table has some 150,000 clones, about two thirds appearing once. Germline lookup yields CDR1 LNHDA and CDR2 SQIVND (reference sequence). V lost 7 bases, J lost 7 bases, and 20 bases lay in between. CDR3 length: 15 amino acids. The source is a young woman in good health and CMV-seronegative. This chain joins TRBV19 and TRBJ1-5; no firm D call. The sequenced sample was PBMCs. The DNA for the CDR3 is TGTGCCAGTACCTTTCGCGCGGAGAGGTCCCAGCCCCAGCATTTT. Translated: CASTFRAERSQPQHF.